Included here is one TCR beta chain sequence, with context. The junction had 14 bases not matched to a gene; V was cut back by 6 bases and J by 6 bases. Germline assignment: CDR1 MNHEY and CDR2 SVGEGT. The CDR3 has 16 amino acids. The authors prepared the TCRbeta library with unique molecular identifiers. TCRdb itself ran the PCR reads through MiXCR, one entry per CDR3 protein. The sample includes just under 150,000 distinct CDR3 sequences, roughly 8.8% of them seen just once. This entry belongs to a study of T-cell reconstitution after alpha-beta-depleted transplantation in children. This TCR was sampled from a female patient aged 2 to 10 who had a stem cell transplant for congenital amegakaryocytic thrombocytopenia, so the T cells may come from the graft donor. V usage is TRBV6-2 or TRBV6-3 and J usage is TRBJ1-5, with TRBD1 matching over 7 bases. Specimen: PBMCs, mostly from graft donor cells, collected 180 days after TCRalphabeta/CD19-depleted stem cell transplant. The CDR3 nucleotides read TGTGCCAGCAGCTACATCAGGGGGAGTTTAGGTCAGCCCCAGCATTTT. Residues: CASSYIRGSLGQPQHF.